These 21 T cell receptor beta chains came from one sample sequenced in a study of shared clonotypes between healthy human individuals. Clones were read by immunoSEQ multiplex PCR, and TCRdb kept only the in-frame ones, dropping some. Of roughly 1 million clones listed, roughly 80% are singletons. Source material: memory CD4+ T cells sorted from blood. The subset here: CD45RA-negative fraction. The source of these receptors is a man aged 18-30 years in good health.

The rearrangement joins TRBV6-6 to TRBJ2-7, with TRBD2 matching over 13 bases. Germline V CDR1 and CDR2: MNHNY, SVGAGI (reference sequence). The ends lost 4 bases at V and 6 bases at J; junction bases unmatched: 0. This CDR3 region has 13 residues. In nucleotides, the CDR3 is TGTGCCAGCAGTTGGACTAGCGGGAGCGAGCAGTACTTC. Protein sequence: CASSWTSGSEQYF.

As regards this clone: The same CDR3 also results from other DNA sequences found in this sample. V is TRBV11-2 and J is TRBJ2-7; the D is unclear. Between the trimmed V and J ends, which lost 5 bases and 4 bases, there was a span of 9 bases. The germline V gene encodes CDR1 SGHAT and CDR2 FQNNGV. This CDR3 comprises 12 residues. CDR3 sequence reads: CASSPYSYEQYF. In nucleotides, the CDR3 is TGTGCCAGCAGCCCATACTCGTACGAGCAGTACTTC. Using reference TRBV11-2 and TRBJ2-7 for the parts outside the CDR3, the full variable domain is EAGVAQSPRYKIIEKRQSVAFWCNPISGHATLYWYQQILGQGPKLLIQFQNNGVVDDSQLPKDRFSAERLKGVDSTLKIQPAKLEDSAVYLCASSPYSYEQYFGPGTRLTVT.

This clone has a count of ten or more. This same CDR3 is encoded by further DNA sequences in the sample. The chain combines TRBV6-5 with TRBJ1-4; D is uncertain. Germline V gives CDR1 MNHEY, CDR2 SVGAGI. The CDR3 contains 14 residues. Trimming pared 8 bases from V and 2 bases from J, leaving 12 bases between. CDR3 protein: CASRLDGTNEKLFF. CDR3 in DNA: TGTGCCAGCCGCCTGGATGGGACTAATGAAAAACTGTTTTTT.

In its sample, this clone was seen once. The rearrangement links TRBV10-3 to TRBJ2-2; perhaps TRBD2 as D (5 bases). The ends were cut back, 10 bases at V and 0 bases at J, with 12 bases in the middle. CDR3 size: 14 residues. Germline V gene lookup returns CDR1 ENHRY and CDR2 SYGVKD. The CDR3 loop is CATRTDANTGELFF. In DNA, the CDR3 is TGTGCCACAAGGACTGACGCGAACACCGGGGAGCTGTTTTTT.

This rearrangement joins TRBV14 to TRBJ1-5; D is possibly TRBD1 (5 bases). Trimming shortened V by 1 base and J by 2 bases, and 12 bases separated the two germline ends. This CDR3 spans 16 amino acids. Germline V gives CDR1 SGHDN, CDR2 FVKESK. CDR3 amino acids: CASSQARGTGNQPQHF. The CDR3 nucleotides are TGTGCCAGCAGCCAAGCGAGAGGGACGGGCAATCAGCCCCAGCATTTT.

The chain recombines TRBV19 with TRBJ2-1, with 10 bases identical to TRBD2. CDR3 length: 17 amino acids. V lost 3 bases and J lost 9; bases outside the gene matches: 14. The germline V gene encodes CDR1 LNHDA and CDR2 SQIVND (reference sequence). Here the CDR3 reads CASSITWASGRAGEQFF. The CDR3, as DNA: TGTGCCAGTAGTATTACCTGGGCGAGCGGGAGGGCCGGTGAGCAGTTCTTC. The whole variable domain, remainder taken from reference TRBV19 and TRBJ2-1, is DGGITQSPKYLFRKEGQNVTLSCEQNLNHDAMYWYRQDPGQGLRLIYYSQIVNDFQKGDIAEGYSVSREKKESFPLTVTSAQKNPTAFYLCASSITWASGRAGEQFFGPGTRLTVL.

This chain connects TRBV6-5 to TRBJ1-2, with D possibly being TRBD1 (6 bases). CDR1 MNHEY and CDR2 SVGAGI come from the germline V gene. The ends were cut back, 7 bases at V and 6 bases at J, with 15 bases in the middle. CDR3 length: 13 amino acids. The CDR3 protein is CASKNRETNGYTF. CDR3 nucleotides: TGTGCCAGCAAGAACAGGGAAACGAATGGCTACACCTTC.

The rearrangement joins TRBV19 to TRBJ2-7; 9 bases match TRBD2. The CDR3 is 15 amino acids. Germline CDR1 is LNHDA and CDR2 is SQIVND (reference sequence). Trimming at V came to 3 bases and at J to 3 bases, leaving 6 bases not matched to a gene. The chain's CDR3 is CASSMRRGGSYEQYF. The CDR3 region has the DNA TGTGCCAGTAGTATGCGGCGGGGGGGAAGCTACGAGCAGTACTTC. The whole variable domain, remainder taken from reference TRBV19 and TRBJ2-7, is DGGITQSPKYLFRKEGQNVTLSCEQNLNHDAMYWYRQDPGQGLRLIYYSQIVNDFQKGDIAEGYSVSREKKESFPLTVTSAQKNPTAFYLCASSMRRGGSYEQYFGPGTRLTVT.

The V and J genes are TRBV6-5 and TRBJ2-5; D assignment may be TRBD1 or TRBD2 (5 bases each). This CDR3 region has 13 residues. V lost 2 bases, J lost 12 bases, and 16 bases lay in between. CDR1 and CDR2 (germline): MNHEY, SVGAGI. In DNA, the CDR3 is TGTGCCAGCAGTTACAAAGCCGGGACCCCTAAGTACTTC. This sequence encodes CASSYKAGTPKYF.

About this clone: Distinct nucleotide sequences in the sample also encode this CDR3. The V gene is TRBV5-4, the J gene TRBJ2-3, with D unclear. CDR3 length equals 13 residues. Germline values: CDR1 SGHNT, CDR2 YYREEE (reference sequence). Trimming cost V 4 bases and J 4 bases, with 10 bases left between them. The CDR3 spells CASSLAGPDTQYF. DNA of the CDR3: TGTGCCAGCAGCCTCGCCGGCCCAGATACGCAGTATTTT.

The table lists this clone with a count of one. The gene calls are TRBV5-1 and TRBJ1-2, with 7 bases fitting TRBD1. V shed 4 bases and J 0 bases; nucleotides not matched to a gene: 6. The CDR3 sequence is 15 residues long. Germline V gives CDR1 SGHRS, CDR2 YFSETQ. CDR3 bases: TGCGCCAGCAGCCCACAGGGGACAGCTAACTATGGCTACACCTTC. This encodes CASSPQGTANYGYTF.

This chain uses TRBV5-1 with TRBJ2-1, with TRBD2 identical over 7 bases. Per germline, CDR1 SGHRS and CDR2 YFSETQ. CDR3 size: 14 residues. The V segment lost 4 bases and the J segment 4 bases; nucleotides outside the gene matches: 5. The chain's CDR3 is CASSRGVDYNEQFF. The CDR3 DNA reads TGCGCCAGCAGCCGGGGGGTGGATTACAATGAGCAGTTCTTC.

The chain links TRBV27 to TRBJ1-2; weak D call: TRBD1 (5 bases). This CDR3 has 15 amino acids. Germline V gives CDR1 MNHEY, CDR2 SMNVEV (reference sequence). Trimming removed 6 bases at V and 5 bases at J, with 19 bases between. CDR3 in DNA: TGTGCCAGCAGATTGTCCCGGGGGACTGGATATGGCTACACCTTC. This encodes CASRLSRGTGYGYTF.

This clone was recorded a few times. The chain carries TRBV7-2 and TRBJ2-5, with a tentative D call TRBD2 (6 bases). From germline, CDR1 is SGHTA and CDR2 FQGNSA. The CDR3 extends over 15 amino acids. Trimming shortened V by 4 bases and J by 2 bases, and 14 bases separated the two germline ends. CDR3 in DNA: TGTGCCAGCAGCTCCTCCGCGGGACGGCAAGAGACCCAGTACTTC. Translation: CASSSSAGRQETQYF.

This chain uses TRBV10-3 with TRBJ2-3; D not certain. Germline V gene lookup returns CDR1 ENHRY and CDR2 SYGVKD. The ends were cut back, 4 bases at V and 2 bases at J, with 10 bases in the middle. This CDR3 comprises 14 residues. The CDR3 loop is CAISGPTNTDTQYF. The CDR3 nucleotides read TGTGCCATCAGTGGGCCTACCAACACAGATACGCAGTATTTT.

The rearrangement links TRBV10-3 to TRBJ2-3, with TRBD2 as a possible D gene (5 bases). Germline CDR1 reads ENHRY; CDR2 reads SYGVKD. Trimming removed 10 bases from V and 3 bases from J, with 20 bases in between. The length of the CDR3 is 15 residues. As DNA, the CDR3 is TGTGCCACCCTACTACGAAGCGGCGGGACAGATACGCAGTATTTT. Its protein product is CATLLRSGGTDTQYF.

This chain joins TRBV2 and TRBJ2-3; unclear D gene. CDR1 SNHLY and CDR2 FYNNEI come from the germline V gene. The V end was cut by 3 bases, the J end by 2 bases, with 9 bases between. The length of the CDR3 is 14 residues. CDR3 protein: CASSDGSLTDTQYF. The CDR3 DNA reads TGTGCCAGCAGTGATGGGTCCCTCACAGATACGCAGTATTTT. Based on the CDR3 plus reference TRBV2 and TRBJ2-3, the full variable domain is EPEVTQTPSHQVTQMGQEVILRCVPISNHLYFYWYRQILGQKVEFLVSFYNNEISEKSEIFDDQFSVERPDGSNFTLKIRSTKLEDSAMYFCASSDGSLTDTQYFGPGTRLTVL.

CDR3 loop: CASSLGSQAANNEQFF. DNA of the CDR3: TGTGCCAGCAGCTTGGGCAGCCAAGCGGCAAACAATGAGCAGTTCTTC. The chain is built from TRBV5-4 and TRBJ2-1, with TRBD2 as a possible D gene (5 bases). CDR3 size: 16 residues. The ends were cut back, 0 bases at V and 5 bases at J, with 15 bases in the middle. Looked up from germline, CDR1 is SGHNT and CDR2 is YYREEE (reference sequence).

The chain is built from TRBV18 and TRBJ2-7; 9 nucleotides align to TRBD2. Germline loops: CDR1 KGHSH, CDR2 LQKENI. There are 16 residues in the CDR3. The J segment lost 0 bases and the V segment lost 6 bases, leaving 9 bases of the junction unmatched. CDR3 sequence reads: CASSYNSGRSSYEQYF. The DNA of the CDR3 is TGTGCCAGCTCCTACAATAGCGGGAGAAGCTCCTACGAGCAGTACTTC.

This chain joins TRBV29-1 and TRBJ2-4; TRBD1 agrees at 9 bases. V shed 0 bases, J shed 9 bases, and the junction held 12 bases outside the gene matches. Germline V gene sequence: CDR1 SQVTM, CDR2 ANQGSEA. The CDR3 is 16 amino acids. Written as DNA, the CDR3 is TGCAGCGTTGAAGACCAGACCAGGACAGGGGTTACCATTCAGTACTTC. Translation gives CSVEDQTRTGVTIQYF.

CDR3: CSIGLALYNEQFF. The CDR3 region has the DNA TGCAGCATCGGACTAGCGCTATACAATGAGCAGTTCTTC. J is TRBJ2-1 and V is TRBV29-1; 9 bases match TRBD2. Germline V CDR1 and CDR2: SQVTM, ANQGSEA. The CDR3 is made up of 13 amino acids. V dropped 8 bases and J dropped 4; count of bases not matched to a gene: 6.